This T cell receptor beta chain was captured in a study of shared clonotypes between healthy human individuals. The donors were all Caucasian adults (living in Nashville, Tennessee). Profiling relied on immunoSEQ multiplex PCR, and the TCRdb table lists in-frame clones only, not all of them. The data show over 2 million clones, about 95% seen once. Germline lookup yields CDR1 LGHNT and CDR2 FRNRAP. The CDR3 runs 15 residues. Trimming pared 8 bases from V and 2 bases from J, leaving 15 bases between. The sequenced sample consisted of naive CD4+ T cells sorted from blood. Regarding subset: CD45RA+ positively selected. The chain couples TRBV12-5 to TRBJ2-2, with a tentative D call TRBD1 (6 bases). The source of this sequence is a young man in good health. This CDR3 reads CASTKGTPNTGELFF. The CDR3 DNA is TGTGCTAGTACTAAAGGGACACCCAACACCGGGGAGCTGTTTTTT.